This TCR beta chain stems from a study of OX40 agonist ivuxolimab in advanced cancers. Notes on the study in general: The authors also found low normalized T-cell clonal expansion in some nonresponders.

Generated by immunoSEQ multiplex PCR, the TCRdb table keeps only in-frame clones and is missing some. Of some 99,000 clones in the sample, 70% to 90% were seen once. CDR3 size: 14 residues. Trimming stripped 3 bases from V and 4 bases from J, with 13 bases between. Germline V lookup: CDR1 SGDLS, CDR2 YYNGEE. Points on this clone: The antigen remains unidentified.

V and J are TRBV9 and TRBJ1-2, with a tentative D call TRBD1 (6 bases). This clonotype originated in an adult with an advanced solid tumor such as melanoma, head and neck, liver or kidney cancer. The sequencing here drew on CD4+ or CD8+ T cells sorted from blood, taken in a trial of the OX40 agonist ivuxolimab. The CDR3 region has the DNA TGTGCCAGCAGCGGAAGACAGGAAATCTATGGCTACACCTTC. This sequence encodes CASSGRQEIYGYTF.